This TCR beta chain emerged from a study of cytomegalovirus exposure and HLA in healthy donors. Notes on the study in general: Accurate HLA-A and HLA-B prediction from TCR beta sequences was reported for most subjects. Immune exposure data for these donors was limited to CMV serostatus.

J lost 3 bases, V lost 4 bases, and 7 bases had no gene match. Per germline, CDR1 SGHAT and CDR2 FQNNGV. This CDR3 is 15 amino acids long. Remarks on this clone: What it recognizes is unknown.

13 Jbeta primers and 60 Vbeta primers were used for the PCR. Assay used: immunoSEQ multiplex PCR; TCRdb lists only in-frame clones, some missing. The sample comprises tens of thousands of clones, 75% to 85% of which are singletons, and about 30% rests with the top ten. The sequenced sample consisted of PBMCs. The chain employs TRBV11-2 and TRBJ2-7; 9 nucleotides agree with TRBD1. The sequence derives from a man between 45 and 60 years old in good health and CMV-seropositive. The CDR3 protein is CASSSWTGEFYEQYF. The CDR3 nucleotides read TGTGCCAGCAGCTCATGGACAGGGGAATTCTACGAGCAGTACTTC.